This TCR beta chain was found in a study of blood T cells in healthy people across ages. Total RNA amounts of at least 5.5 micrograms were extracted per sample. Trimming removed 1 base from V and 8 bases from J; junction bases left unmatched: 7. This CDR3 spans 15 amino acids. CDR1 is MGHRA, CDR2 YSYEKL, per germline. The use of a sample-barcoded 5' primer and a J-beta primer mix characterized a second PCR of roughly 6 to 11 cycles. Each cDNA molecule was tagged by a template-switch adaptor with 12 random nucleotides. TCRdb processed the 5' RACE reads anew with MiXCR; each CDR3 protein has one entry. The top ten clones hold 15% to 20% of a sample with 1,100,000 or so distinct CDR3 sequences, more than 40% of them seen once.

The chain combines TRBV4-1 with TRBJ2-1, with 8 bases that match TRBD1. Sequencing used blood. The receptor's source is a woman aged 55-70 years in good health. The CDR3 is CASSQGSGGPYEQFF. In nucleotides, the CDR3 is TGCGCCAGCAGCCAAGGGTCAGGGGGCCCCTATGAGCAGTTCTTC.